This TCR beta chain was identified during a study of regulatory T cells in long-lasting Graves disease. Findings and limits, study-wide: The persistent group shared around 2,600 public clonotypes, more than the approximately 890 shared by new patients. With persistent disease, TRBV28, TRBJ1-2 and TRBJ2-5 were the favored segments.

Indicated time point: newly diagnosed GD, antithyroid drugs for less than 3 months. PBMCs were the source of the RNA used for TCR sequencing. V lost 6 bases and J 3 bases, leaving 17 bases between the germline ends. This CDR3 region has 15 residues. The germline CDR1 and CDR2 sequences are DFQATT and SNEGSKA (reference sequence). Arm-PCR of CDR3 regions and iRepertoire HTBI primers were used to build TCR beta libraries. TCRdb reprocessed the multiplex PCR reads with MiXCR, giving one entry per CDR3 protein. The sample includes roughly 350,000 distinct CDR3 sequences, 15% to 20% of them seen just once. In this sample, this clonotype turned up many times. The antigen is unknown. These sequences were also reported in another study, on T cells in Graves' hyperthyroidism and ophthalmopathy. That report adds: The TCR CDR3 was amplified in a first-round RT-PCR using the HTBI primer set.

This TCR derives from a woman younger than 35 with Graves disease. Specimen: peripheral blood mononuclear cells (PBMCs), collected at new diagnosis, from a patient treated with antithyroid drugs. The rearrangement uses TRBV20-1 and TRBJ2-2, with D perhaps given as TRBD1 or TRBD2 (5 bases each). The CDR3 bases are TGCAGTGCCAGCCGGGGCCGGGTGGACACCGGGGAGCTGTTTTTT. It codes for CSASRGRVDTGELFF.